The present T cell receptor beta chain was sequenced within a study of blood T cells in healthy people across ages. Per sample, a minimum of 7 million PBMCs were isolated. A J-beta primer mix and a sample-barcoded 5' primer were used in a second PCR of roughly 6 to 12 cycles. One entry per CDR3 protein, called by TCRdb with MiXCR from the 5' RACE reads. The table has 800,000 to 1,000,000 distinct CDR3 sequences, roughly 50% seen once. Germline V CDR1 and CDR2: SGHTA, FQGNSA. CDR3 size: 14 residues. The J segment lost 6 bases and the V segment lost 2 bases, leaving 4 bases of the junction unmatched. This chain uses TRBV7-2 with TRBJ2-3; 8 bases line up with TRBD2. The clonotype originates from a man younger than 45 in good health. Sequencing input: blood. The CDR3 spells CASSLNTGGDTQYF. The CDR3 DNA reads as TGTGCCAGCAGCTTAAATACGGGGGGGGATACGCAGTATTTT.